This is a list of T cell receptor beta chains from one sample in a study of blood T cell repertoires in COVID-19. The table came from immunoSEQ multiplex PCR; TCRdb's copy has only in-frame clones and leaves some out. The repertoire has around 130,000 clones, 84% of them found once; the top ten carry less than 9%. The specimen was peripheral blood. The receptors here all came from a man aged 25 to 45 with COVID-19, enrolled during active disease. Both conserved end residues are part of each CDR3. D genes are given only for firm matches. A row's size may be missing; if present it is once, few, many or a size class.

cdr3_nt	cdr3_aa	v_call	clone_size	j_call	d_call	cdr3_length
TGTGCCAGCCTAGGCCGGGACAGTTTCACTGAAGCTTTCTTT	CASLGRDSFTEAFF	TRBV28	once	TRBJ1-1	TRBD1	14
TGTGCCAGCAGTTCCGGCGCGGGGGGAAAGACCCAGTACTTC	CASSSGAGGKTQYF	TRBV28	.	TRBJ2-5	TRBD2	14
TGTGCCAGCAGTGAGGGGGGTGGAAAGACCCAGTACTTC	CASSEGGGKTQYF	TRBV6-1	.	TRBJ2-5	.	13
TGTGCCAGCAGTTCGGGACAGGGGTCGGTCACTGAAGCTTTCTTT	CASSSGQGSVTEAFF	TRBV28	.	TRBJ1-1	TRBD1	15
TGTGCCAGCAGCTTCCAGCGTGGCTACGAGCAGTACTTC	CASSFQRGYEQYF	TRBV7-2	.	TRBJ2-7	.	13
TGTGCCAGCAGCCACGGGACAGGGATGTTCTCTGGGGCCAACGTCCTGACTTTC	CASSHGTGMFSGANVLTF	TRBV7-9	.	TRBJ2-6	TRBD1	18
TGTGCCAGCAGCACAAAGACTAGCGGGACAACAGATACGCAGTATTTT	CASSTKTSGTTDTQYF	TRBV5-4	few	TRBJ2-3	TRBD2	16
TGTGCCAGCAGCTACCGGGGGGGCTTAAACATTCAGTACTTC	CASSYRGGLNIQYF	TRBV5-4	once	TRBJ2-4	TRBD2	14
TGTGCCAGCAGCCAAGGGGACAGATATGGCTACACCTTC	CASSQGDRYGYTF	TRBV3-1/TRBV3-2	few	TRBJ1-2	TRBD1	13
TGTGCCAGCAGCTTAGGACCGACTAGCTCCTACGAGCAGTACTTC	CASSLGPTSSYEQYF	TRBV7-9	.	TRBJ2-7	.	15
TGTGCCAGCAGGGGTGCTAGCGGCACCTACGAGCAGTACTTC	CASRGASGTYEQYF	TRBV6-5	.	TRBJ2-7	TRBD2	14
TGTGCCAGTAGTTGGTCTAGCCGCCAGGCCGAGCAGTACTTC	CASSWSSRQAEQYF	TRBV19	.	TRBJ2-7	.	14
TGTGCCAGTAGTAGAAATACAGGGGTTTCAGAGACCCAGTACTTC	CASSRNTGVSETQYF	TRBV19	.	TRBJ2-5	TRBD1	15
TGCGCCAGCACCCGAGGGTCAGGTGGTGGCACTGAAGCTTTCTTT	CASTRGSGGGTEAFF	TRBV10-2	.	TRBJ1-1	.	15
TGTGCCAGCAGCCTTACTCTACACGAGCAGTACTTC	CASSLTLHEQYF	TRBV6-6	.	TRBJ2-7	.	12
TGTGCCAGCAGTTTAGGAGGGAACTATGGCTACACCTTC	CASSLGGNYGYTF	TRBV12-3/TRBV12-4	.	TRBJ1-2	.	13
TGTGCCAGTAGACCCCTAGCGGGAGTACGAGGCACCGGGGAGCTGTTTTTT	CASRPLAGVRGTGELFF	TRBV19	.	TRBJ2-2	TRBD2	17
TGTGCCAGCAGTTTGGACAGTAACGTCATAGAGACCCAGTACTTC	CASSLDSNVIETQYF	TRBV28	few	TRBJ2-5	.	15
TGTGCCACCAGCAGAGAATTACAGGGGAAAGGGAGTGAAGCTTTCTTT	CATSRELQGKGSEAFF	TRBV15	.	TRBJ1-1	TRBD1	16
TGTGCCAGCAGTTTATCGTGGGAGGCTAGCGGGAACCACGAGCAGTACTTC	CASSLSWEASGNHEQYF	TRBV28	many	TRBJ2-7	TRBD2	17
TGTGCCAGCAGCGGTCCTGGGACTAGAGGACCCGAGCAGTACTTC	CASSGPGTRGPEQYF	TRBV11-2	few	TRBJ2-7	TRBD2	15
TGTGCCAGCAGCGGACTTAGCGGGAGGGCCCTGGGCGAGCAGTACTTC	CASSGLSGRALGEQYF	TRBV9	.	TRBJ2-7	TRBD2	16
TGTGCCAGCAGCCGGGGGGAGGCCTATGGCTACACCTTC	CASSRGEAYGYTF	TRBV27	once	TRBJ1-2	.	13
TGTGCCAGCAGCAAAGGACAGGGTGAAAAACTGTTTTTT	CASSKGQGEKLFF	TRBV7-3	.	TRBJ1-4	TRBD1	13
TGTGCCAGCAGTTTAGGCTTCGGACTCGAAAAACTGTTTTTT	CASSLGFGLEKLFF	TRBV27	.	TRBJ1-4	.	14
TGTGCCAGCAGTTACTTCGGCGGCGAGCAGTACTTC	CASSYFGGEQYF	TRBV6-5	.	TRBJ2-7	.	12
TGTGCCAGCAGCTTACTACGGGGACAGGGGGCGACCGGGGAGCTGTTTTTT	CASSLLRGQGATGELFF	TRBV11-3	.	TRBJ2-2	TRBD1	17
TGTGCCATCAGTGCCCGGACAGGCGACTACAATGAGCAGTTCTTC	CAISARTGDYNEQFF	TRBV10-3	.	TRBJ2-1	TRBD1	15
TGTGCCAGTAGTACCGGTACGGGGGGCTACGAGCAGTACTTC	CASSTGTGGYEQYF	TRBV19	.	TRBJ2-7	TRBD2	14
TGTGCCAGCAGTTACTCGGCCAGGTCCTACGAGCAGTACTTC	CASSYSARSYEQYF	TRBV6-2/TRBV6-3	once	TRBJ2-7	.	14
TGTGCCAGCTCACCGGGACAGGGTCCCTACGAGCAGTACTTC	CASSPGQGPYEQYF	TRBV18	few	TRBJ2-7	TRBD1	14
TGTGCCAGCAGCTCGGGACAGGGGGCTACAGATACGCAGTATTTT	CASSSGQGATDTQYF	TRBV7-6	once	TRBJ2-3	TRBD1	15